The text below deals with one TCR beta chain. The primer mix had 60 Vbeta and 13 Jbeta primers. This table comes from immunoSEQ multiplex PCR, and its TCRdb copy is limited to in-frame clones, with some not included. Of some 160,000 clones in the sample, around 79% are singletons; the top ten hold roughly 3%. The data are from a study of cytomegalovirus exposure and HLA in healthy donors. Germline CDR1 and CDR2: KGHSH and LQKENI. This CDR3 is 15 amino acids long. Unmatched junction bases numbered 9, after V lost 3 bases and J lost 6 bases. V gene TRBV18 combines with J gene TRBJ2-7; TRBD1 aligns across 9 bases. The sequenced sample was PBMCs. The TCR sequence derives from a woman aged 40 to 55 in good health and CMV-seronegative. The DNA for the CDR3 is TGTGCCAGCTCACCTCAGGGACAGGGAGGAAGCGAGCAGTACTTC. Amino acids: CASSPQGQGGSEQYF.